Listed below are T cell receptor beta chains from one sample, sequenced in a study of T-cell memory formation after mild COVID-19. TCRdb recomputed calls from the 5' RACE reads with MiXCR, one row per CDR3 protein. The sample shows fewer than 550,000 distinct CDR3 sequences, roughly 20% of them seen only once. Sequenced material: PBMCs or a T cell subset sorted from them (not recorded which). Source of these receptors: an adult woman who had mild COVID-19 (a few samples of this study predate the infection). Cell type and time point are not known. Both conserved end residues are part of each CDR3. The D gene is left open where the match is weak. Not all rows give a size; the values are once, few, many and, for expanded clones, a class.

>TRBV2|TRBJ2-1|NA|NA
CASSVGSARTNEQFF
TGTGCCAGCAGTGTTGGTTCCGCCCGTACCAATGAGCAGTTCTTC
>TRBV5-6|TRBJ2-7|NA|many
CASSLWGAYEQYF
TGTGCCAGCAGTCTGTGGGGAGCGTACGAGCAGTACTTC
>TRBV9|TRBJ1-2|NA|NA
CASRGTAKDYYGYTF
TGTGCCAGCAGGGGGACGGCCAAAGATTACTATGGCTACACCTTC
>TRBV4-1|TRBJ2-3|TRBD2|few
CASSRFGGRFTDTQYF
TGCGCCAGCAGCCGCTTCGGCGGGAGATTCACAGATACGCAGTATTTT
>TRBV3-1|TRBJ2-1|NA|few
CASSRSGREQFF
TGTGCCAGCAGCCGTTCTGGACGTGAGCAGTTCTTC
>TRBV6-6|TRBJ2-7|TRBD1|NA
CASTDRMAYEQYF
TGTGCCAGCACGGACAGGATGGCCTACGAGCAGTACTTC
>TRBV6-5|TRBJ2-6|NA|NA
CASSYSRVAGANVLTF
TGTGCCAGCAGTTACTCGCGGGTAGCTGGGGCCAACGTCCTGACTTTC
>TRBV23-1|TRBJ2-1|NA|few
CASSQPYYERDEQFF
TGCGCCAGCAGTCAACCCTACTACGAGAGGGATGAGCAGTTCTTC
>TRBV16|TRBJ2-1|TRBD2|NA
CASSHWTSYNEQFF
TGTGCCAGCAGCCATTGGACTAGCTACAATGAGCAGTTCTTC
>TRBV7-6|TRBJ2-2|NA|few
CASSLVLQTNTGELFF
TGTGCCAGCAGCTTAGTGCTCCAAACGAACACCGGGGAGCTGTTTTTT
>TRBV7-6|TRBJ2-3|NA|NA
CASSLMEGTAIDTQYF
TGTGCCAGCAGCTTGATGGAGGGGACAGCGATCGATACGCAGTATTTT
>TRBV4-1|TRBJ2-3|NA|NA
CASSQDQIFPTDTQYF
TGCGCCAGCAGCCAAGACCAGATTTTTCCCACAGATACGCAGTATTTT